Following are 8 T cell receptor beta chains from one sample sequenced in a study of CD8+ T cells in alopecia areata. Following extraction, RNA underwent reverse transcription to cDNA, which served as the sequencing template. TCRdb keeps only in-frame clones here, not all; method: immunoSEQ multiplex PCR. Found here are some 170,000 clones, 65% to 75% of them singletons; the top ten hold approximately 10%. Sample: CD8+ T cells sorted from blood, taken at week 0. Source of these receptors: a human donor with alopecia areata.

CDR3 DNA sequence: TGTGCCAGCAGCCGAGAGGGTTGGGAGACCCAGTACTTC. Translating gives CASSREGWETQYF. The chain uses TRBV14 and TRBJ2-5; a possible D gene is TRBD2 (5 bases). The CDR3 loop spans 13 amino acids. Germline V lookup: CDR1 SGHDN, CDR2 FVKESK. Trimming cost V 4 bases and J 5 bases, with 11 bases left between them.

This chain uses TRBV5-1 with TRBJ1-2; 9 bases match TRBD1. This CDR3 spans 16 amino acids. Germline CDR1 reads SGHRS; CDR2 reads YFSETQ. Trimming removed 3 bases from V and 4 bases from J; junction bases left unmatched: 10. The DNA for the CDR3 is TGCGCCAGCAGCTCAGAGCCGATGACAGGGGGCTATGGCTACACCTTC. It translates to CASSSEPMTGGYGYTF. The full variable domain, with the rest looked up from reference TRBV5-1 and TRBJ1-2, is KAGVTQTPRYLIKTRGQQVTLSCSPISGHRSVSWYQQTPGQGLQFLFEYFSETQRNKGNFPGRFSGRQFSNSRSEMNVSTLELGDSALYLCASSSEPMTGGYGYTFGSGTRLTVV.

V is TRBV14 and J is TRBJ2-7; D may correspond to TRBD1 or TRBD2 (5 bases each). This CDR3 contains 14 residues. From germline, CDR1 is SGHDN and CDR2 FVKESK. With 3 bases removed from V and 4 bases from J, the gap between germline ends came to 13 bases. CDR3 loop: CASSQPGPPYEQYF. DNA of the CDR3: TGTGCCAGCAGCCAGCCGGGACCACCTTACGAGCAGTACTTC.

Points on this clone: One end of the junction is discordant with germline, which a read error may explain. The chain employs TRBV12-5 and TRBJ2-7; 7 nucleotides agree with TRBD2. CDR3 length: 14 amino acids. CDR1 and CDR2 (germline): LGHNT, FRNRAP. CDR3 bases: TGTGCTAGTGCCCGGGGGGATCTCTCCGACGAGCAGTACTTC. This encodes CASARGDLSDEQYF. Full variable domain (outside the CDR3, taken from reference TRBV12-5 and TRBJ2-7): DARVTQTPRHKVTEMGQEVTMRCQPILGHNTVFWYRQTMMQGLELLAYFRNRAPLDDSGMPKDRFSAEMPDATLATLKIQPSEPRDSAVYFCASARGDLSDEQYFGPGTRLTVT.

The rearrangement joins TRBV19 to TRBJ2-7; D ambiguous. CDR3 size: 13 residues. The V end lost 5 bases, the J end lost 4 bases, and 12 bases lay between the germline ends. The germline CDR1 and CDR2 sequences are LNHDA and SQIVND (reference sequence). CDR3 DNA sequence: TGTGCCAGTAGTGACGAAGGGTCGTACGAGCAGTACTTC. It translates to CASSDEGSYEQYF.

The rearrangement joins TRBV15 to TRBJ2-5; possibly TRBD1 for D (6 bases). The CDR3 consists of 12 residues. Trimming removed 10 bases at V and 2 bases at J, with 11 bases between. Germline assignment: CDR1 LNHNV and CDR2 YYDKDF (reference sequence). CDR3 in DNA: TGTGCCATCAGGACAGAACAAGAGACCCAGTACTTC. Residues: CAIRTEQETQYF. The variable domain in full, with the rest retrieved from reference TRBV15 and TRBJ2-5, is DAMVIQNPRYQVTQFGKPVTLSCSQTLNHNVMYWYQQKSSQAPKLLFHYYDKDFNNEADTPDNFQSRRPNTSFCFLDIRSPGLGDTAMYLCAIRTEQETQYFGPGTRLLVL.

The V and J genes are TRBV11-2 and TRBJ2-2; 7 bases match TRBD1. Unmatched junction bases numbered 8, after V lost 5 bases and J lost 2 bases. Germline CDR1 SGHAT, CDR2 FQNNGV. The CDR3 spans 16 residues. CDR3 region: CASSQWTGDNTGELFF. The CDR3 coding sequence is TGTGCCAGCAGCCAGTGGACAGGAGATAACACCGGGGAGCTGTTTTTT.

This chain links TRBV2 with TRBJ2-3; the D gene is possibly TRBD1 (5 bases). CDR1 and CDR2 from the germline V gene are SNHLY and FYNNEI. This CDR3 region has 15 residues. Trimming took off 6 bases at V and 1 base at J, with 14 bases between the two ends. DNA of the CDR3: TGTGCCAGCAGGGACGACAGACTGGGCACAGATACGCAGTATTTT. Its protein is CASRDDRLGTDTQYF.